This T cell receptor (beta chain) was obtained from a study of blood T cell repertoires in COVID-19. Study overall: The samples span acute and convalescent COVID-19 from the United States, Italy and Spain. From T cells, B-cell-depleted T cells, or PBMCs came the material, which was cDNA or gDNA.

The ends were cut back, 7 bases at V and 4 bases at J, with 13 bases in the middle. This CDR3 comprises 13 residues. Germline V gives CDR1 SGHTA, CDR2 FQGNSA. Original methodology: Reference gene primer amplification yielded estimated nucleated cell counts. The repertoire was sequenced with immunoSEQ multiplex PCR; TCRdb's copy has only in-frame clones and lacks some. The V and J calls and clone size were taken over from that table, and D and trimming were inferred from the DNA. The sample shows over 150,000 clones, roughly 80% of them seen only once. The chain employs TRBV7-2 and TRBJ1-1; D is possibly TRBD1 (6 bases). The receptor was isolated from a woman between 55 and 75 years old with acute or convalescent COVID-19. Sequencing was carried out using peripheral blood. This CDR3 reads CASMVGGSTEAFF. CDR3 nucleotide sequence: TGTGCCAGCATGGTAGGGGGAAGCACTGAAGCTTTCTTT.